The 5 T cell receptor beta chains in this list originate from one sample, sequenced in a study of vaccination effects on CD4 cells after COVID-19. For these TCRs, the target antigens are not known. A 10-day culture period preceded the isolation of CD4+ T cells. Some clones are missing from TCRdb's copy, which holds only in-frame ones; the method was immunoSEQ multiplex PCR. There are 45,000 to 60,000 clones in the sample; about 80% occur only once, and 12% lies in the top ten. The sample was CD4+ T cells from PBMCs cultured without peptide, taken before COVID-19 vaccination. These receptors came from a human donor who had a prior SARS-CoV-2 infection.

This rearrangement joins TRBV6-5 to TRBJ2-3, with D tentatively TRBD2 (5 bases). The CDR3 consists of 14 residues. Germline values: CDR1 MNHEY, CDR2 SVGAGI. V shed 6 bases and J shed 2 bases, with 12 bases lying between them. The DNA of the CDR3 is TGTGCCAGCAGCCATAGACTAATCACAGATACGCAGTATTTT. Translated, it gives CASSHRLITDTQYF.

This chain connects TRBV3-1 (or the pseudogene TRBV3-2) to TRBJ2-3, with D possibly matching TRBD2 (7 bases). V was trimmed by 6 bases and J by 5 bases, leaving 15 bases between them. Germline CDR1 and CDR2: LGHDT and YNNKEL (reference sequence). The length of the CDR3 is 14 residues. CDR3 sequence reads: CASREEGEGDTQYF. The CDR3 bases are TGTGCCAGCAGGGAAGAGGGGGAGGGAGATACGCAGTATTTT.

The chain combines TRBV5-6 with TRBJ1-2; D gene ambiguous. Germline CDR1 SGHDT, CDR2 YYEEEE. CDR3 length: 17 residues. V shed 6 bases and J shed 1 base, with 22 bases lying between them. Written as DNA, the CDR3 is TGTGCCAGCACCCCTGGAGTCCGGAACAACTATAACTATGGCTACACCTTC. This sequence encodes CASTPGVRNNYNYGYTF.

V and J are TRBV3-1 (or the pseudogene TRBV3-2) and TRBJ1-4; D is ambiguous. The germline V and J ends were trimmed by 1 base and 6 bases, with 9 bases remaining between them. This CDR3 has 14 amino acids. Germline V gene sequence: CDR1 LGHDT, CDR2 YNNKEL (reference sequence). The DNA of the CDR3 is TGTGCCAGCAGCCAAGTCAATGGGGATGAAAAACTGTTTTTT. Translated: CASSQVNGDEKLFF.

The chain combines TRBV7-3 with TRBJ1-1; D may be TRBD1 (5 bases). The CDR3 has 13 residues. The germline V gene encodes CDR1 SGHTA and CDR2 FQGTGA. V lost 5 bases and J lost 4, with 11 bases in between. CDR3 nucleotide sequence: TGTGCCAGCAGCCCTCCCGGGGGCACTGAAGCTTTCTTT. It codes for CASSPPGGTEAFF. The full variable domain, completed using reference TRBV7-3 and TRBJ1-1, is GAGVSQTPSNKVTEKGKYVELRCDPISGHTALYWYRQSLGQGPEFLIYFQGTGAADDSGLPNDRFFAVRPEGSVSTLKIQRTERGDSAVYLCASSPPGGTEAFFGQGTRLTVV.